This TCR beta chain is from a study of blood T cell repertoires in COVID-19. Study overall: Collection of acute and convalescent COVID-19 samples took place in the United States, Italy and Spain. T cells, B-cell-depleted T cells, or PBMCs supplied cDNA or gDNA.

CDR3 length: 18 amino acids. The trim removed 4 bases at V and 0 bases at J, leaving 11 bases unmatched. Germline loops: CDR1 SGHAT, CDR2 FQNNGV. Methods used by the authors: Amplification of reference gene primers provided the estimated nucleated cell counts. Produced via immunoSEQ multiplex PCR; TCRdb's table is partial and in-frame only. V and J calls and clone size are as listed in that table; D and trimming were resolved from the DNA. This sample yields about 200,000 clones, of which over 80% are seen a single time; roughly 27% belongs to the top ten. Input material: peripheral blood. The chain couples TRBV11-2 to TRBJ2-3; 9 bases agree with TRBD1. This clonotype was sampled from a man aged 35-49 years with acute or convalescent COVID-19. This chain's CDR3 is CASSSRTGAHPSTDTQYF. CDR3 in DNA: TGTGCCAGCAGCTCCAGGACAGGGGCTCACCCAAGCACAGATACGCAGTATTTT.